These 5 T cell receptor beta chains share one sample of origin, sequenced in a study of control samples from healthy donors and cancer patients. Measured with immunoSEQ multiplex PCR; TCRdb has only the in-frame clones, and not every one. The table has around 170,000 clones, about 94% seen once. The specimen was blood. These receptors were collected from a woman aged 25 to 39 in good health.

Comment on this clone: Other nucleotide sequences in the sample specify the same CDR3. The chain combines TRBV9 with TRBJ2-5; TRBD2 is a possible D gene (5 bases). There are 12 residues in the CDR3. V dropped 0 bases and J dropped 5 bases, with 5 bases sitting between them. From germline, CDR1 is SGDLS and CDR2 YYNGEE. This CDR3 reads CASSVGGETQYF. In DNA, the CDR3 is TGTGCCAGCAGCGTAGGCGGGGAGACCCAGTACTTC.

The V gene is TRBV15, the J gene TRBJ2-1, with no clear D. V was clipped by 0 bases and J by 6 bases, with 6 bases between them. Germline CDR1 is LNHNV and CDR2 is YYDKDF (reference sequence). The CDR3 contains 13 residues. CDR3 amino acids: CATSRDLTNEQFF. Here the CDR3 DNA reads TGTGCCACCAGCAGAGATCTGACCAATGAGCAGTTCTTC.

The chain links TRBV2 to TRBJ1-2, with D possibly matching TRBD1 (5 bases). CDR1 is SNHLY, CDR2 FYNNEI, per germline. Trimming shortened V by 3 bases and J by 7 bases, and 24 bases separated the two germline ends. This CDR3 has 17 residues. CDR3 coding DNA: TGTGCCAGCAGTGAGGTGCAGGAGGAGGGGCATAAGGGTGGCTACACCTTC. It encodes CASSEVQEEGHKGGYTF.

V is TRBV7-9 and J is TRBJ2-5, with 7 bases fitting TRBD1. Germline V CDR1 and CDR2: SEHNR, FQNEAQ (reference sequence). V dropped 5 bases and J dropped 7; count of bases not matched to a gene: 13. This CDR3 is 15 amino acids long. The CDR3 region is CASSPRDSLRGTQYF. The CDR3 nucleotides read TGTGCCAGCAGCCCACGGGACAGCCTCAGAGGGACCCAGTACTTC.

The chain is built from TRBV5-8 and TRBJ1-3; no clear D gene. The V gene's germline CDR1 is SGHTS and CDR2 YDEGEE. The CDR3 is 14 residues long. With 4 bases removed from V and 0 bases from J, the gap between germline ends came to 8 bases. The CDR3 sequence: CASSVGGSGNTIYF. The CDR3 DNA sequence: TGTGCCAGCAGCGTAGGAGGCTCTGGAAACACCATATATTTT.